This TCR beta chain was profiled in a study of vaccination effects on CD4 cells after COVID-19. Study as a whole: It was two doses of either the BNT162b2 or mRNA-1273 vaccine that participants received.

The CDR3 is 16 residues long. Germline V lookup: CDR1 SGHDT, CDR2 YYEEEE. The ends were cut back, 5 bases at V and 0 bases at J, with 15 bases in the middle. Profiling relied on immunoSEQ multiplex PCR, and the TCRdb table lists in-frame clones only, not all of them. The table lists around 79,000 clones, roughly 72% of them singletons, with approximately 1.9% in the top ten. Peptide-pool stimulation followed by sequencing identified expanded antigen-specific CD4+ clonotypes in the ViraFEST assay. Subsequent to a culture period of more than 8 days, CD4+ T cells were isolated. Cultivation was performed at roughly 2 million PBMC per well with 8 to 10 IU/ml IL-2 and about 10 ug/ml peptides added. Study-level points and caveats: Within healthy vaccinees, only 1 of 255 vaccine-induced clones displayed cross-reactivity with common cold coronaviruses.

Turning to this clone: Its target is not known.

This chain uses TRBV5-6 with TRBJ1-5; D perhaps matches TRBD1 (6 bases). The sequence came from a human donor who received a COVID-19 vaccine. The input for sequencing was CD4+ T cells from PBMCs cultured with HCoV-229E spike peptides, taken before COVID-19 vaccination. CDR3 nucleotides: TGTGCCAGCAGACCTACAGGGCCCCATAGCAATCAGCCCCAGCATTTT. Amino acids: CASRPTGPHSNQPQHF. The full variable domain, rest sourced from reference TRBV5-6 and TRBJ1-5, is DAGVTQSPTHLIKTRGQQVTLRCSPKSGHDTVSWYQQALGQGPQFIFQYYEEEERQRGNFPDRFSGHQFPNYSSELNVNALLLGDSALYLCASRPTGPHSNQPQHFGDGTRLSIL.